This T cell receptor (beta chain) was captured in a study of high-grade serous ovarian cancer treatment subgroups. This table comes from immunoSEQ multiplex PCR, and its TCRdb copy is limited to in-frame clones, with some not included. This repertoire shows roughly 4,000 clones, 75% to 80% found once; its top ten account for over 15%. General study points: TCR clonal relatedness correlated positively with neoantigen level.

Germline CDR1 and CDR2: MNHNS and SASEGT. V was clipped by 6 bases and J by 5 bases, with 16 bases between them. CDR3 length: 14 amino acids. Tumor tissue was taken before any definitive surgery or chemotherapy was given. Note on this clone: Its target is not known.

The chain combines TRBV6-1 with TRBJ1-2; no definite D call. Sequencing was performed on tumor tissue. The TCR comes from a human donor with high-grade serous ovarian cancer. The CDR3 DNA is TGTGCCAGCAGGCGGTTGGGTGGAAAATATGGCTACACCTTC. Protein: CASRRLGGKYGYTF.